The 17 T cell receptor beta chains below were found in one sample sequenced in a study of blood T cell repertoires in COVID-19. TCRdb's table, derived via immunoSEQ multiplex PCR, lists solely in-frame clones and lacks some. The sample has about 330,000 clones; around nine tenths are singletons. Sequencing used peripheral blood. The origin of the receptors is a woman aged 50 to 60 with active or convalescent COVID-19.

The gene calls are TRBV3-1 (or the pseudogene TRBV3-2) and TRBJ1-4; 7 nucleotides align to TRBD1. V trimming: 3 bases; J trimming: 7 bases; junction bases outside the gene matches: 11. CDR1 and CDR2 (germline): LGHDT, YNNKEL (reference sequence). The CDR3 is 16 residues long. For the CDR3, the DNA is TGTGCCAGCAGCCAGACGTGGGGCAGGGGGAGTGAAAAACTGTTTTTT. Its protein product is CASSQTWGRGSEKLFF.

The chain is built from TRBV6-5 and TRBJ2-3, with 7 bases aligning to TRBD2. The V and J ends lost 6 bases and 6 bases, in that order; junction bases with no gene match: 0. The germline CDR1 and CDR2 sequences are MNHEY and SVGAGI. The CDR3 has 11 residues. CDR3 in amino acids: CASRGGDTQYF. DNA of the CDR3: TGTGCCAGCAGGGGGGGGGATACGCAGTATTTT.

This clone was recorded many times. The V call is TRBV7-8, the J call TRBJ2-7; 7 nucleotides agree with TRBD1. V gave up 4 bases and J gave up 6 bases; unmatched junction bases: 3. The CDR3 runs 12 residues. Germline V gives CDR1 SGHVS, CDR2 FQNEAQ. DNA of the CDR3: TGTGCCAGCAGCTCGACAGGGTCCGAGCAGTACTTC. Its protein product is CASSSTGSEQYF.

The chain has TRBV3-1 (or the pseudogene TRBV3-2) and TRBJ2-1; possibly TRBD2 for D (6 bases). This CDR3 contains 15 residues. Trimming took off 6 bases at V and 3 bases at J, with 15 bases between the two ends. Germline V CDR1 and CDR2: LGHDT, YNNKEL (reference sequence). CDR3 nucleotides: TGTGCCAGCAGGTCGGGGGTCCTCGGCTACAATGAGCAGTTCTTC. This encodes CASRSGVLGYNEQFF.

This clone was seen only a few times. The chain combines TRBV30 with TRBJ1-5; D is perhaps TRBD1 (6 bases). This CDR3 region has 15 residues. Germline CDR1 GTSNPN, CDR2 SVGIG (reference sequence). The V end was cut by 6 bases, the J end by 1 base, with 16 bases between. In DNA, the CDR3 is TGTGCCTGCCGTGGGTGGGGGCGAAGCAATCAGCCCCAGCATTTT. This sequence encodes CACRGWGRSNQPQHF.

The table lists this clone with a count of one. The chain joins TRBV9 to TRBJ2-1; no definite D call. Trimming cost V 1 base and J 0 bases, with 8 bases left between them. Germline-derived CDR1 and CDR2 are SGDLS and YYNGEE. The CDR3 runs 15 residues. This CDR3 reads CASSVFRSSYNEQFF. The CDR3 DNA reads TGTGCCAGCAGCGTATTCCGGAGCTCCTACAATGAGCAGTTCTTC.

The V and J genes are TRBV10-3 and TRBJ1-5; D remains unclear. This CDR3 spans 16 amino acids. Per germline, CDR1 ENHRY and CDR2 SYGVKD. The V and J ends lost 0 bases and 0 bases respectively, with 9 bases between them. CDR3 region: CAISESGGLSNQPQHF. The CDR3 DNA reads as TGTGCCATCAGTGAGTCTGGCGGGCTTAGCAATCAGCCCCAGCATTTT.

The genes are TRBV7-3 and TRBJ2-3; TRBD2 matches 7 bases. The CDR3 is 16 amino acids. Trimming removed 5 bases from V and 4 bases from J; junction bases left unmatched: 12. CDR1 SGHTA and CDR2 FQGTGA come from the germline V gene. CDR3 loop: CASSPFSGSKPDTQYF. The CDR3 bases are TGTGCCAGCAGCCCCTTTAGCGGGTCCAAGCCAGATACGCAGTATTTT.

The rearrangement joins TRBV5-8 to TRBJ1-2; 11 positions match TRBD1. The CDR3 length is 15 residues. Trimming took 4 bases from V and 3 from J; bases not matched to a gene: 5. Germline V gene lookup returns CDR1 SGHTS and CDR2 YDEGEE. CDR3 sequence (DNA): TGTGCCAGCAGCCCCAGGACAGGGGGCTACTATGGCTACACCTTC. The encoded protein is CASSPRTGGYYGYTF.

The chain combines TRBV5-4 with TRBJ1-6; a weak D match, TRBD1 (5 bases). This CDR3 has 14 residues. Between the trimmed V and J ends, which lost 3 bases and 5 bases, there was a span of 9 bases. Germline-derived CDR1 and CDR2 are SGHNT and YYREEE (reference sequence). The CDR3 region is CASSWGVNNSPLHF. CDR3 DNA: TGTGCCAGCAGCTGGGGGGTTAATAATTCACCCCTCCACTTT.

The V gene is TRBV30, the J gene TRBJ1-3; D unclear. Germline-derived CDR1 and CDR2 are GTSNPN and SVGIG (reference sequence). V was cut by 0 bases and J by 0 bases, with 12 bases left in between. The CDR3 sequence is 16 residues long. CDR3 in amino acids: CAWSVSSSYSGNTIYF. In DNA, the CDR3 is TGTGCCTGGAGTGTATCTAGTTCCTACTCTGGAAACACCATATATTTT.

The chain recombines TRBV7-9 with TRBJ1-1, with 8 bases that match TRBD1. Germline CDR1 SEHNR, CDR2 FQNEAQ (reference sequence). V was pared by 2 bases and J by 7 bases, with 9 bases of the junction left unmatched. CDR3 length: 15 residues. The CDR3 region is CASSLFETGEVEAFF. CDR3 sequence (DNA): TGTGCCAGCAGCTTATTTGAGACAGGGGAGGTTGAAGCTTTCTTT.

The chain carries TRBV7-3 and TRBJ2-1; 9 positions match TRBD1. This CDR3 spans 15 amino acids. V lost 5 bases and J lost 2; bases outside the gene matches: 4. Germline assignment: CDR1 SGHTA and CDR2 FQGTGA. The CDR3 is CASSLGQGTYNEQFF. The CDR3 bases are TGTGCCAGCAGCCTGGGACAGGGAACCTACAATGAGCAGTTCTTC.

V and J are TRBV4-3 and TRBJ1-1; D is possibly TRBD1 (5 bases). Trimming pared 3 bases from V and 4 bases from J, leaving 9 bases between. The CDR3 consists of 13 residues. Looked up from germline, CDR1 is LGHNA and CDR2 is YSLEER. This chain's CDR3 is CASSHDRSTEAFF. The CDR3 DNA is TGCGCCAGCAGCCACGACAGATCCACTGAAGCTTTCTTT.

This clone was counted between two and nine times. This CDR3 is also generated by other DNA sequences in the sample. V usage is TRBV4-3 and J usage is TRBJ1-5, with D unresolved. Looked up from germline, CDR1 is LGHNA and CDR2 is YSLEER. This CDR3 is 14 amino acids long. V lost 1 base and J 4 bases, leaving 8 bases between the germline ends. CDR3 sequence (DNA): TGCGCCAGCAGCCAAGTAGAGGGAAATCAGCCCCAGCATTTT. It is translated as CASSQVEGNQPQHF.

This chain uses TRBV27 with TRBJ1-6; the D gene is possibly TRBD1 (5 bases). Germline V gene lookup returns CDR1 MNHEY and CDR2 SMNVEV (reference sequence). This CDR3 is built from 12 residues. The V end lost 3 bases, the J end lost 14 bases, and 11 bases lay between the germline ends. The CDR3 nucleotides are TGTGCCAGCAGTTTGGGTTCACAGGCCCTCCACTTT. This translates into CASSLGSQALHF.

The chain has TRBV7-3 and TRBJ2-7; 7 bases are shared with TRBD2. The CDR3 consists of 15 residues. Per germline, CDR1 SGHTA and CDR2 FQGTGA. With 5 bases clipped from V and 3 bases from J, the junction kept 10 bases outside the gene matches. Here the CDR3 reads CASSTQGGSSYEQYF. CDR3 DNA: TGTGCCAGCAGCACCCAGGGCGGGAGTAGCTACGAGCAGTACTTC.